Below, 27 T cell receptor beta chains from the same sample are listed, as sequenced in a study of blood T cell repertoires in COVID-19. The repertoire was sequenced with immunoSEQ multiplex PCR; TCRdb's copy has only in-frame clones and lacks some. This sample carries 50,000 or so clones, 85% to 90% of them seen once, and the ten largest clones take 14%. Input material: peripheral blood. Receptors originate from a man aged 70 or older with acute or convalescent COVID-19.

CDR3 residues: CASSPTTGQNSPLHF. Written as DNA, the CDR3 is TGTGCCAGCAGCCCAACGACAGGGCAGAATTCACCCCTCCACTTT. This rearrangement joins TRBV9 to TRBJ1-6; 7 bases are shared with TRBD1. CDR1 is SGDLS and CDR2 is YYNGEE in the germline V gene. The CDR3 runs 15 residues. The junction had 8 bases not matched to a gene; V was cut back by 4 bases and J by 7 bases.

This clone was detected only a few times. The chain couples TRBV24-1 to TRBJ2-3, with TRBD2 as a possible D gene (6 bases). This CDR3 spans 19 amino acids. Germline CDR1 is KGHDR and CDR2 is SFDVKD. Trimming left V 0 bases short and J 2 bases short, with 20 bases between. This CDR3 reads CATSDLPPLGEEFTDTQYF. The CDR3 nucleotides are TGTGCCACCAGTGATTTGCCCCCGCTGGGGGAGGAATTCACAGATACGCAGTATTTT.

The J gene is TRBJ1-6, the V gene TRBV19; TRBD1 matches 10 bases. Germline V CDR1 and CDR2: LNHDA, SQIVND (reference sequence). J was trimmed by 9 bases and V by 5 bases; bases with no gene match: 7. The length of the CDR3 is 15 residues. CDR3 sequence: CASSGRQGALSPLHF. For the CDR3, the DNA is TGTGCCAGTAGTGGACGACAGGGGGCACTTTCACCCCTCCACTTT.

The J gene is TRBJ1-1, the V gene TRBV6-2 or TRBV6-3; D unresolved. The CDR3 is 14 residues long. The germline V gene has CDR1 MNHEY and CDR2 SVGEGT. V lost 6 bases and J lost 4, with 15 bases in between. In DNA form, the CDR3 reads TGTGCCAGCAGCGACACCTCCCAGATCACTGAAGCTTTCTTT. Its translation: CASSDTSQITEAFF.

The chain joins TRBV3-1 (or the pseudogene TRBV3-2) to TRBJ2-5; D possibly corresponds to TRBD2 (5 bases). Germline V gene lookup returns CDR1 LGHDT and CDR2 YNNKEL (reference sequence). The CDR3 sequence is 12 residues long. V was trimmed by 4 bases and J by 7 bases, leaving 10 bases between them. The chain's CDR3 is CASSPLAGTQYF. CDR3 nucleotides: TGTGCCAGCAGCCCTCTTGCGGGGACCCAGTACTTC.

The gene calls are TRBV6-5 and TRBJ1-1; D gene uncertain. The V gene's germline CDR1 is MNHEY and CDR2 SVGAGI. Trimming removed 2 bases from V and 2 bases from J, with 6 bases in between. This CDR3 region has 13 residues. The DNA for the CDR3 is TGTGCCAGCAGTTACGGGCAAAACACTGAAGCTTTCTTT. This codes for CASSYGQNTEAFF.

The chain is built from TRBV7-2 and TRBJ1-2; no clear D gene. Germline values: CDR1 SGHTA, CDR2 FQGNSA. Trimming pared 1 base from V and 2 bases from J, leaving 11 bases between. This CDR3 contains 15 residues. CDR3 sequence: CASSLVLGSNYGYTF. DNA of the CDR3: TGTGCCAGCAGCTTAGTTCTGGGCAGCAACTATGGCTACACCTTC.

The gene calls are TRBV27 and TRBJ2-5; possibly TRBD1 for D (5 bases). The V gene lost 2 bases and the J gene lost 2 bases, with 9 bases spanning the gap. CDR1 and CDR2 from the germline V gene are MNHEY and SMNVEV (reference sequence). The CDR3 has 14 residues. DNA of the CDR3: TGTGCCAGCAGTTTAAATCAGGGTCAAGAGACCCAGTACTTC. It codes for CASSLNQGQETQYF.

The chain employs TRBV5-1 and TRBJ1-1; D gene unclear. The CDR3 spans 14 residues. The V end lost 1 base, the J end lost 4 bases, and 11 bases lay between the germline ends. Germline CDR1 SGHRS, CDR2 YFSETQ. CDR3 protein: CASSLRRLGTEAFF. The CDR3 bases are TGCGCCAGCAGCTTGCGGAGGTTGGGCACTGAAGCTTTCTTT.

The chain has TRBV4-3 and TRBJ2-3; 10 nucleotides agree with TRBD2. CDR3 length: 16 residues. Germline V lookup: CDR1 LGHNA, CDR2 YSLEER. The trim removed 4 bases at V and 4 bases at J, leaving 8 bases unmatched. CDR3: CASSRSGGTAPDTQYF. CDR3 nucleotides: TGCGCCAGCAGCCGTAGCGGGGGGACCGCCCCAGATACGCAGTATTTT.

The chain links TRBV2 to TRBJ2-7; 11 bases agree with TRBD2. CDR3 size: 14 residues. In germline, CDR1 is SNHLY, CDR2 FYNNEI. Germline trimming cut 6 bases from V and 3 bases from J; bases unmatched to any gene: 4. The CDR3 DNA sequence: TGTGCCAGCAGGCCCGGGACTAGCGGCTACGAGCAGTACTTC. Residues: CASRPGTSGYEQYF.

The chain has TRBV7-9 and TRBJ1-5; TRBD1 is a possible D gene (6 bases). This CDR3 comprises 15 residues. With 1 base removed from V and 0 bases from J, the gap between germline ends came to 7 bases. The germline CDR1 and CDR2 sequences are SEHNR and FQNEAQ (reference sequence). CDR3 nucleotide sequence: TGTGCCAGCAGCTTAGACAGGGATAGCAATCAGCCCCAGCATTTT. Encoded protein: CASSLDRDSNQPQHF.

The gene calls are TRBV7-2 and TRBJ1-2, with 10 bases lining up with TRBD1. This CDR3 spans 14 amino acids. Germline V gene lookup returns CDR1 SGHTA and CDR2 FQGNSA. The trim removed 6 bases at V and 7 bases at J, leaving 8 bases unmatched. The CDR3 is CASRPGQGSGGYTF. The CDR3 nucleotides read TGTGCCAGCAGACCGGGACAGGGGTCGGGTGGCTACACCTTC.

The chain uses TRBV28 and TRBJ1-1; 10 bases are shared with TRBD1. Germline CDR1 and CDR2: MDHEN and SYDVKM. V trimming: 1 base; J trimming: 4 bases; junction bases outside the gene matches: 18. The CDR3 sequence is 20 residues long. CDR3 sequence reads: CASSLFSYTTGGDRSTEAFF. In DNA, the CDR3 is TGTGCCAGCAGTTTATTCTCCTACACGACAGGGGGCGATCGTAGCACTGAAGCTTTCTTT.

The rearrangement links TRBV5-1 to TRBJ2-3; D perhaps matches TRBD1 (5 bases). The V and J ends lost 5 bases and 2 bases respectively, with 15 bases between them. This CDR3 has 15 residues. Germline values: CDR1 SGHRS, CDR2 YFSETQ. CDR3 coding DNA: TGCGCCAGCAGACCTCAGGGCTCGGACACAGATACGCAGTATTTT. Translated, it gives CASRPQGSDTDTQYF.

The chain recombines TRBV15 with TRBJ1-2, with unresolved D. The CDR3 sequence is 16 residues long. The germline V and J ends were trimmed by 0 bases and 1 base, with 12 bases remaining between them. Germline V gene lookup returns CDR1 LNHNV and CDR2 YYDKDF (reference sequence). CDR3 sequence reads: CATSRDLVGGNYGYTF. Written as DNA, the CDR3 is TGTGCCACCAGCAGAGATTTAGTAGGCGGTAACTATGGCTACACCTTC.

The CDR3 DNA sequence: TGTGCCAGCATGGAGGCGACCTCTGGAAACACCATATATTTT. It encodes CASMEATSGNTIYF. The genes are TRBV6-6 and TRBJ1-3; D unclear. Germline CDR1 is MNHNY and CDR2 is SVGAGI (reference sequence). The V and J ends lost 7 bases and 0 bases respectively, with 10 bases between them. The CDR3 sequence is 14 residues long.

A single count supports this clone. The DNA of the CDR3 is TGTGCCAACCGGAGGGACAGGGGCGCCGGCGGTTCACCCCTCCACTTT. It translates to CANRRDRGAGGSPLHF. This chain links TRBV2 with TRBJ1-6, with 10 bases identical to TRBD1. V lost 10 bases to trimming and J lost 9 bases; unmatched junction nucleotides: 15. The CDR3 spans 16 residues. In germline, CDR1 is SNHLY, CDR2 FYNNEI.

V is TRBV19 and J is TRBJ1-6; the match to TRBD1 covers 9 bases. This CDR3 contains 14 residues. J was trimmed by 10 bases and V by 7 bases; bases with no gene match: 8. The germline CDR1 and CDR2 sequences are LNHDA and SQIVND (reference sequence). As DNA, the CDR3 is TGTGCCAGTACCACAGGACAGGGGAGCTCACCCCTCCACTTT. It yields the protein CASTTGQGSSPLHF.

This chain links TRBV3-1 (or the pseudogene TRBV3-2) with TRBJ2-1; 10 bases map to TRBD2. The trim removed 4 bases at V and 9 bases at J, leaving 6 bases unmatched. The CDR3 length is 14 residues. Germline loops: CDR1 LGHDT, CDR2 YNNKEL (reference sequence). CDR3 nucleotides: TGTGCCAGCAGCCCTACTAGCGGGGAGGGTGAGCAGTTCTTC. Its protein product is CASSPTSGEGEQFF.

This clone was recorded a few times. This chain links TRBV7-9 with TRBJ1-1; the D gene is possibly TRBD1 (5 bases). Trimming pared 10 bases from V and 0 bases from J, leaving 12 bases between. The CDR3 extends over 13 amino acids. Germline V CDR1 and CDR2: SEHNR, FQNEAQ (reference sequence). The CDR3 spells CATTDTMNTEAFF. The CDR3 region has the DNA TGTGCCACTACGGACACTATGAACACTGAAGCTTTCTTT.

DNA of the CDR3: TGTGCCAGCAGTAGGACAGGGGGAAGTCAGCCCCAGCATTTT. It codes for CASSRTGGSQPQHF. The rearrangement links TRBV5-6 to TRBJ1-5; 10 nucleotides line up with TRBD1. V lost 5 bases to trimming and J lost 6 bases; unmatched junction nucleotides: 5. The CDR3 length is 14 residues. Germline lookup yields CDR1 SGHDT and CDR2 YYEEEE. Complete variable domain (other parts from reference TRBV5-6 and TRBJ1-5): DAGVTQSPTHLIKTRGQQVTLRCSPKSGHDTVSWYQQALGQGPQFIFQYYEEEERQRGNFPDRFSGHQFPNYSSELNVNALLLGDSALYLCASSRTGGSQPQHFGDGTRLSIL.

V usage is TRBV19 and J usage is TRBJ1-2; TRBD1 matches at 9 bases. The CDR3 sequence is 15 residues long. V trimming: 8 bases; J trimming: 6 bases; junction bases outside the gene matches: 13. From germline, CDR1 is LNHDA and CDR2 SQIVND (reference sequence). CDR3 bases: TGTGCCAGTGTTGCCACAGGGGGCGGAGGCGATGGCTACACCTTC. This gives the protein CASVATGGGGDGYTF.

J is TRBJ1-2 and V is TRBV6-4; D possibly corresponds to TRBD1 (6 bases). The germline CDR1 and CDR2 sequences are MRHNA and SNTAGT. The CDR3 loop spans 14 amino acids. The V and J ends lost 6 bases and 4 bases respectively, with 15 bases between them. CDR3 protein: CASRASTGSYGYTF. The CDR3 nucleotides read TGTGCCAGCAGAGCATCCACAGGGTCCTATGGCTACACCTTC.

The chain is built from TRBV6-2 or TRBV6-3 and TRBJ1-4; D not resolved. Germline V lookup: CDR1 MNHEY, CDR2 SVGEGT. The V end lost 6 bases, the J end lost 5 bases, and 19 bases lay between the germline ends. CDR3 length: 16 residues. The CDR3: CASSRSTRWPNEKLFF. The CDR3 DNA reads as TGTGCCAGCAGCCGCAGCACGAGGTGGCCAAATGAAAAACTGTTTTTT.

The table lists this clone with a few counts. The genes are TRBV2 and TRBJ1-6; 9 nucleotides match TRBD1. Germline CDR1 SNHLY, CDR2 FYNNEI. The CDR3 loop spans 15 amino acids. Unmatched junction bases numbered 8, after V lost 5 bases and J lost 9 bases. CDR3 protein: CASSKGQGQGSPLHF. The CDR3 region has the DNA TGTGCCAGCAGTAAGGGACAGGGACAAGGTTCACCCCTCCACTTT.

The V and J genes are TRBV12-3 or TRBV12-4 and TRBJ1-1; TRBD1 might be the D (5 bases). This CDR3 contains 13 residues. V dropped 6 bases and J dropped 3 bases, with 11 bases sitting between them. The CDR3 DNA is TGTGCCAGCAGCTTCAGGGTGCACACTGAAGCTTTCTTT. Residues: CASSFRVHTEAFF.